What follows is one T cell receptor beta chain and its context. As yet, its antigen is unknown. One end of the junction varies from germline; a read error may be responsible. The CDR3 extends over 13 amino acids. CDR1 is MGHRA and CDR2 is YSYEKL in the germline V gene. The protocol was immunoSEQ multiplex PCR, while the TCRdb copy is restricted to in-frame clones and leaves out a portion. The repertoire holds 850,000 to 1,200,000 clones, about 75% seen once, with approximately 1.5% in the top ten. The sample belongs to a study of shared clonotypes between healthy human individuals. Regarding the study as a whole: Sampling covered nothing but blood. Tissue TCR repertoires likely differ from those found in blood.

The source of this sequence is a man between 18 and 29 years old in good health. The chain couples TRBV4-1 to TRBJ1-3, with TRBD1 as a possible D gene (6 bases). The specimen was memory CD4+ T cells sorted from blood. Indicated subset: CD45RA-negative fraction. Here the CDR3 reads CASSQDLPGHGDF. The CDR3 coding sequence is TGCGCCAGCAGCCAAGATCTTCCGGGACATGGCGATTTT.